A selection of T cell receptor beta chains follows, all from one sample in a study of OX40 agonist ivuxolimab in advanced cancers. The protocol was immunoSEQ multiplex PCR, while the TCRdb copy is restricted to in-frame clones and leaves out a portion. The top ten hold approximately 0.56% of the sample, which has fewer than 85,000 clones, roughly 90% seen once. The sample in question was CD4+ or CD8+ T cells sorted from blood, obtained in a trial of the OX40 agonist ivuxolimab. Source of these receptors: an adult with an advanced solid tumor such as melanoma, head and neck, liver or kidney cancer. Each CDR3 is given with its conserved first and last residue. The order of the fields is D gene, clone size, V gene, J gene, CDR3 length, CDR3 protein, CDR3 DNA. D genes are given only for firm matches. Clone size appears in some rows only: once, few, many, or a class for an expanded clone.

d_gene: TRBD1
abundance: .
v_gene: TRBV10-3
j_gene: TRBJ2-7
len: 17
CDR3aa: CAISEQTRDRHPYEQYF
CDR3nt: TGTGCCATCAGTGAGCAGACTCGGGACAGGCACCCCTACGAGCAGTACTTC

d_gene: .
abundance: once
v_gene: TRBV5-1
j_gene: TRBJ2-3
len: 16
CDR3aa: CASSLAIGGSTDTQYF
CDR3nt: TGCGCCAGCAGCTTGGCCATAGGAGGGAGCACAGATACGCAGTATTTT

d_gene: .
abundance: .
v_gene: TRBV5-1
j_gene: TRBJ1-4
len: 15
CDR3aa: CASSLGQDPNEKLFF
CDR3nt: TGCGCCAGCAGCTTGGGACAGGACCCTAATGAAAAACTGTTTTTT

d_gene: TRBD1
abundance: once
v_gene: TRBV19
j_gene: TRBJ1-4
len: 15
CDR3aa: CASSWDRVLGEKLFF
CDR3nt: TGTGCCAGTAGTTGGGACAGGGTGTTGGGTGAAAAACTGTTTTTT

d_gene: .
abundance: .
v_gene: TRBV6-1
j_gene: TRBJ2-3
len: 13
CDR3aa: CASKHRATDTQYF
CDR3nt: TGTGCCAGCAAGCACAGGGCCACAGATACGCAGTATTTT

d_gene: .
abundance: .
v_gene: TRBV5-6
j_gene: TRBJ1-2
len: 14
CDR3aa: CASSSLTPGYGYTF
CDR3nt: TGTGCCAGCAGCTCCTTGACACCGGGCTATGGCTACACCTTC

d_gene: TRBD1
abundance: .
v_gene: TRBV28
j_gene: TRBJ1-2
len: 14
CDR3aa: CASSFPGGIYGYTF
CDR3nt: TGTGCCAGCAGTTTCCCAGGGGGCATCTATGGCTACACCTTC

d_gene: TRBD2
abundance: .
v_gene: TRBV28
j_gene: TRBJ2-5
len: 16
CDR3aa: CASSSPPGRGTETQYF
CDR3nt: TGTGCCAGCAGTTCACCCCCGGGGAGGGGCACAGAGACCCAGTACTTC

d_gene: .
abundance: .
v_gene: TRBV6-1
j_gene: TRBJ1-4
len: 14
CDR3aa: CASSARTDGSKLFF
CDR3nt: TGTGCCAGCAGCGCCAGGACAGACGGTTCAAAACTGTTTTTT

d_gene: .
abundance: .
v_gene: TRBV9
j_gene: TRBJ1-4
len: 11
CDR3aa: CASSRAEKLFF
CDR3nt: TGTGCCAGCTCAAGGGCTGAAAAACTGTTTTTT

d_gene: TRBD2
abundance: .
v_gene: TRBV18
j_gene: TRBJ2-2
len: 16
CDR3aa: CASSPGTSRNTGELFF
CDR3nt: TGTGCCAGCTCCCCAGGGACTAGCCGGAACACCGGGGAGCTGTTTTTT

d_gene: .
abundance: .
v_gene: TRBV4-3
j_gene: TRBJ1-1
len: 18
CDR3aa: CASSQESYRALPNTEAFF
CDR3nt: TGCGCCAGCAGCCAAGAATCGTACAGGGCATTGCCGAACACTGAAGCTTTCTTT

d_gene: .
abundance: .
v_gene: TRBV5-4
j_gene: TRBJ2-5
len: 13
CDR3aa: CASSLGTFLTQYF
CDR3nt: TGTGCCAGCAGCTTGGGGACATTTTTGACCCAGTACTTC

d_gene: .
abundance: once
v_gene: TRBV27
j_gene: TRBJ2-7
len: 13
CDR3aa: CASSSLAPYEQYF
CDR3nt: TGTGCCAGCAGTTCCCTCGCGCCCTACGAGCAGTACTTC

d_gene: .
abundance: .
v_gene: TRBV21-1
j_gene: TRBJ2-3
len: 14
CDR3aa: CASSKLGVTDTQYF
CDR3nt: TGTGCCAGCAGCAAGCTGGGGGTAACAGATACGCAGTATTTT

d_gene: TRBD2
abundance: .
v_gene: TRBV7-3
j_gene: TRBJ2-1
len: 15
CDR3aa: CASALAGGPYNEQFF
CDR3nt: TGTGCCAGTGCACTAGCGGGAGGGCCCTACAATGAGCAGTTCTTC

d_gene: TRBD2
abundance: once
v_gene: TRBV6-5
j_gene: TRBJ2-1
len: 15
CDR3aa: CATTKLAGGYNEQFF
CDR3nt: TGTGCCACCACCAAACTAGCGGGGGGATACAATGAGCAGTTCTTC

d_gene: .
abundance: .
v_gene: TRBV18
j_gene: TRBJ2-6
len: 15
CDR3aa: CASSPDFSGANVLTF
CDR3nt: TGTGCCAGCTCACCGGACTTCTCTGGGGCCAACGTCCTGACTTTC

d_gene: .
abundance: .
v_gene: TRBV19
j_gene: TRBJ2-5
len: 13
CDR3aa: CASSIVPQETQYF
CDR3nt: TGTGCCAGTAGTATAGTCCCCCAAGAGACCCAGTACTTC

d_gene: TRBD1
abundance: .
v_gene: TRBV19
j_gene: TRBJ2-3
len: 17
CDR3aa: CASSIDSAGGGTDTQYF
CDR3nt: TGTGCCAGTAGTATAGATTCTGCAGGGGGCGGCACAGATACGCAGTATTTT

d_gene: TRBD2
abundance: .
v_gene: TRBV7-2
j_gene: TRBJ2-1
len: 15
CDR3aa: CASSPDGTSEREQFF
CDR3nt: TGTGCCAGCAGCCCTGATGGGACTAGCGAAAGGGAGCAGTTCTTC

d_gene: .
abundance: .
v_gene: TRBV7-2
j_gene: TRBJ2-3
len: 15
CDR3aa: CASSFYSGGQDTQYF
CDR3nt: TGTGCCAGCAGCTTTTATAGCGGTGGGCAGGATACGCAGTATTTT

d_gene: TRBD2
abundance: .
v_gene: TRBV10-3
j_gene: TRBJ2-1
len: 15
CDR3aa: CAIRQTSGTYNEQFF
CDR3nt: TGTGCCATCAGGCAGACTAGCGGGACCTACAATGAGCAGTTCTTC

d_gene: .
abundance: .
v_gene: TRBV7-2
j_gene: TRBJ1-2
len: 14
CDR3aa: CASSLDGAAYGYTF
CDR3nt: TGTGCCAGCAGCTTAGACGGGGCGGCCTATGGCTACACCTTC

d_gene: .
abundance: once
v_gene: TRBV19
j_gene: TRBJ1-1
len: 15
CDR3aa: CASSLGRDHSKKAFF
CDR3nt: TGTGCCAGTAGTCTGGGCAGGGATCACTCCAAAAAAGCTTTCTTT

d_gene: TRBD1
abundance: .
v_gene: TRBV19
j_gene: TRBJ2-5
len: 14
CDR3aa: CASSIGQGVKTQYF
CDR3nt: TGTGCCAGTAGTATCGGACAGGGGGTAAAGACCCAGTACTTC

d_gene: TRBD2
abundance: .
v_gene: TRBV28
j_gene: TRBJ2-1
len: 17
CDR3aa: CASRKLAGGPGYNEQFF
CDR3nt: TGTGCCAGCAGGAAACTAGCGGGAGGGCCGGGCTACAATGAGCAGTTCTTC

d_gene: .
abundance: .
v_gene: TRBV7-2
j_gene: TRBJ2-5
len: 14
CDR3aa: CASSLGGSQETQYF
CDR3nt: TGTGCCAGCAGCTTAGGCGGGTCACAAGAGACCCAGTACTTC

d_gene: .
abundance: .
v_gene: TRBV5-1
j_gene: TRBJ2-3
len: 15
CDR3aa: CASSLGRGEADTQYF
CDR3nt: TGCGCCAGCAGCTTAGGCAGGGGGGAGGCAGATACGCAGTATTTT

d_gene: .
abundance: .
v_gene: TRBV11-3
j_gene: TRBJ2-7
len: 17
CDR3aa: CASSLNGVGAIPYEQYF
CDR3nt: TGTGCCAGCAGCTTAAATGGGGTCGGGGCAATACCCTACGAGCAGTACTTC

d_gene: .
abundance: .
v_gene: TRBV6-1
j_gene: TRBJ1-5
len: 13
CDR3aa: CASSPRDDQPQHF
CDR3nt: TGTGCCAGCAGCCCAAGGGATGATCAGCCCCAGCATTTT

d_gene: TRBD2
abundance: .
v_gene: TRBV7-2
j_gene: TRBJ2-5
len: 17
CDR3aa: CASSSGTSGRAVETQYF
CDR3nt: TGTGCCAGCAGCTCTGGGACTAGCGGGAGGGCCGTTGAGACCCAGTACTTC

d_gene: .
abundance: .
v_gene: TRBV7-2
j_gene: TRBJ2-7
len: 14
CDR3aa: CASSLVQGYYEQYF
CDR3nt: TGTGCCAGCAGCTTAGTCCAGGGGTACTACGAGCAGTACTTC

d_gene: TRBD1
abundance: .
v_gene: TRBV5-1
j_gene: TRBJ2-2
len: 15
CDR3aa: CASSLEGAQGGELFF
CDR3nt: TGCGCCAGCAGCTTGGAGGGGGCCCAGGGCGGGGAGCTGTTTTTT

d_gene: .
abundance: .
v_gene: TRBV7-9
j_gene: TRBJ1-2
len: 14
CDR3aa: CASTLSIRQDGYTF
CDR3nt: TGTGCCAGCACCCTATCTATCCGACAGGATGGCTACACCTTC

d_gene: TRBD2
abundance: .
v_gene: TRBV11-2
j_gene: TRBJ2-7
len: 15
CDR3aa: CASSGDYGRSYEQYF
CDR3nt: TGTGCCAGCAGCGGGGACTATGGCCGGTCCTACGAGCAGTACTTC

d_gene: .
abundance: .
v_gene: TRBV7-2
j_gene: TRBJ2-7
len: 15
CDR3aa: CASSQDPGLSAEQYF
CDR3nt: TGTGCCAGCAGCCAGGACCCGGGACTCTCTGCCGAGCAGTACTTC

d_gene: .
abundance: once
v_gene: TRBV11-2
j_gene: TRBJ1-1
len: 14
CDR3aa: CASTPIGVATEAFF
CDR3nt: TGTGCCAGCACCCCCATCGGGGTCGCAACTGAAGCTTTCTTT

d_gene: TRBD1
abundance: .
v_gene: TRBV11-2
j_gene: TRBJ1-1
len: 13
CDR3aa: CASTKRGPGRAFF
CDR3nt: TGTGCCAGCACCAAAAGGGGGCCAGGGAGGGCTTTCTTT

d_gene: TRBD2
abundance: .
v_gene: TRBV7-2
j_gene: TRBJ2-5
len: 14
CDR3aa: CASSLNGREETQYF
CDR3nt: TGTGCCAGCAGCTTAAACGGGAGGGAAGAGACCCAGTACTTC

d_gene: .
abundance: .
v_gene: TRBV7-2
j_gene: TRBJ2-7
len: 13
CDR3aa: CASSLVPGSEQYF
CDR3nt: TGTGCCAGCAGCTTAGTTCCGGGATCCGAGCAGTACTTC

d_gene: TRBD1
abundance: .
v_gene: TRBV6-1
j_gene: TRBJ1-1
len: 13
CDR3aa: CASSESRGTGAFF
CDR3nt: TGTGCCAGCAGTGAAAGCCGAGGGACAGGAGCTTTCTTT

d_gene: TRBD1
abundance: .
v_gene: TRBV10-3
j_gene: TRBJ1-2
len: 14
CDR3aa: CAISEMDRAYGYTF
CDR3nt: TGTGCCATCAGTGAGATGGACAGGGCGTATGGCTACACCTTC

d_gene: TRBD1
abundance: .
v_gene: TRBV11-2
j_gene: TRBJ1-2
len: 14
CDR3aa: CASSLVRGRYGYTF
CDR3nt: TGTGCCAGCAGCTTAGTCAGGGGGCGGTATGGCTACACCTTC

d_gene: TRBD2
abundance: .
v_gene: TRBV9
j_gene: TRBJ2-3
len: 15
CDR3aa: CASGRLAGRTDTQYF
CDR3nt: TGTGCCAGCGGGAGGCTAGCGGGGCGCACAGATACGCAGTATTTT